This record looks at one T cell receptor (beta chain) sequence and its context. Its binding antigen is unknown. No per-base quality is available; no much larger clone lies one base away. This record comes from a study of cytomegalovirus exposure and HLA in healthy donors (dated by TCRdb to between 2016 and 2019). For the wider study: An earlier analysis of a few hundred of the donors reported 276 Gb of sequence data and 117 million unique TCR beta sequences obtained from around 180 million T cells. The study combined high-throughput TCR immunosequencing, statistical association of individual TCRs with disease status, and machine learning to predict cytomegalovirus infection status. The aim of the study was to test whether cataloging public T cell receptors could identify signatures of past pathogen exposure. HLA typing covered class I and class II loci at four-digit resolution. The T cell repertoires of 550 to 850 subjects were profiled by immunosequencing and related to cytomegalovirus serostatus. The genetic ancestry cluster associated with self-reported Caucasian donors included roughly four fifths of the approximately 400 genotyped donors. An earlier analysis of 587 of the donors applied high-throughput TCR beta sequencing to assess whether each TCR beta V gene segment acted as functional or pseudogenic. In the later analysis, no new phenotypic data were used to find candidate immune exposures; instead, reliance was placed on TCR beta sequences and their occurrence across donors. Along with the roughly 700-subject first cohort, a separate validation cohort of over 90 different subjects was used. An early release that covered approximately 600 HLA-typed donors contained around 330 gigabases of sequencing data and 65 million to 100 million unique TCR sequences. All discovery cohort repertoires had been generated using a single sequencing platform. Donor age, sex, ethnicity and CMV serostatus were collected together with the repertoire data. Typing coverage varied by locus: about 620-630 donors for A, B, C, DRB1 and DQB1; some 520 for DQA1; 600 to 610 for DPA1; under 490 for DPB1. Several DR-DQ haplotypes were handled as single units for association and clustering because linkage in the cohort was strong. A later genetic analysis used genome-wide SNP genotypes for about 60% of the roughly 700 donors, treating that subset as a discovery cohort. Among some 410 genotyped donors of the cohort, an average of roughly 230,000 unique TCR beta nucleotide sequences was sequenced per donor, of which about 19% were non-productive. To study patterns of TCR occurrence, a later analysis re-analyzed previously published TCR beta repertoires from 650 to 750 donors and added high-resolution HLA genotyping.

In total, about 650 healthy bone marrow donors made up the cohort. All cohort members were sampled while nominally healthy, although unrecorded immune exposures were likely present. Of the approximately 620 cohort members, about 270 had a positive CMV serostatus and 350 to 450 had a negative one, while no CMV serostatus was recorded for the donor. A peripheral blood sample was provided by each donor, and peripheral blood mononuclear cells were used for TCR beta sequencing. Genomic DNA was extracted from the blood cell samples with the Qiagen DNeasy Blood Extraction Kit. Study-level results and caveats: A further reported finding was that TCR beta sequences accurately predicted the HLA-A and HLA-B alleles for most subjects in the first cohort. The earlier analysis of fewer than 750 of the donors excluded fewer than 20 rarely observed V segments, including chromosome 9 orphons, because counts were too low. A total of fewer than 200 TCR beta chains were listed by the study as associated with cytomegalovirus. At a false discovery rate of 0.05, a later analysis linked 16,951 TCR beta sequences to specific HLA alleles. Cytomegalovirus status was reported to be diagnosed by the classifier with high specificity and sensitivity in both the original and validation cohorts. Compared with the roughly 700-donor mean, donors in an Asian-associated ancestry cluster had fewer N-insertions in productive TCRs, according to a later genetic analysis. A later analysis found that most CMV-associated TCR beta chains appeared HLA-restricted, with HLA associations seemingly driven largely by CMV exposure. A later genetic analysis associated a missense DCLRE1C variant with V-gene and J-gene trimming of TCR beta chains, and an independent cohort replicated the association. In an earlier analysis of roughly 500 of the donors, most TCR beta V segments appeared in productive rearrangements about 90% or about 30% of the time, broadly matching IMGT annotations. Linkage disequilibrium might explain the correlated functional status among segregating V segments, but an unknown experimental factor could not be excluded. In this cohort, only TCR beta chains were sequenced, and detectable features were limited by the absence of alpha or paired-chain data. Immune exposure information for the cohort was limited to CMV serostatus. A later analysis reported that several top co-occurrence clusters appeared linked to parvovirus B19, influenza, CMV and Epstein-Barr virus. HLA typing was unavailable for some donors at each locus, so association tests used only the typed subset. In vitro tests confirmed that a few of the cytomegalovirus-associated TCR beta chains recognize cytomegalovirus antigens. In a later analysis, HLA-associated TCR beta chains showed more clonal expansion and lower generation probabilities than non-associated chains that were equally common. Assigning TCR associations to individual alleles was difficult when HLA alleles, especially DR and DQ, strongly co-occurred. A cluster of highly shared sequence variants was judged likely to be a technical artifact of the sequencing pipeline. The authors suggested that the approach could potentially be extended to other disease states and immunological phenotypes. Some IMGT-functional V segments, including TRBV6-2 and TRBV6-3, could not be told apart with the 87-base-pair reads, so those segments were excluded. Across donors, most TCR sequences were observed very rarely, whereas some public TCRs were present in many individuals. In a later analysis, TCR association rates were found to vary across HLA loci, with the most associated TCRs seen for DRB1 alleles and the fewest for HLA-C alleles. Presence/absence analyses assumed roughly uniform sequencing depth across donors, an assumption that may not hold.

Ends trimmed: V by 8 bases, J by 4 bases; bases unmatched to a gene: 10. For CDR1 and CDR2, the germline V gene lists MNHNS and SASEGT. Reading from cysteine to phenylalanine, the CDR3 counts 16 amino acids. Just CDR3 DNA is preserved here, 48 bases in frame from base 1. The library was generated by the immunoSEQ multiplex PCR assay. For the multiplex PCR, a mixture combining 60 forward primers for TCR Vbeta segments and 13 reverse primers for TCR Jbeta segments was used. Amplification of the CDR3 region of rearranged TCR beta genes was performed with a multiplex PCR assay on genomic DNA. Amplified TCR beta libraries were sequenced as 87-base-pair reads on the Illumina HiSeq System. As for the authors' bioinformatics: A later analysis tallied roughly 80 million unique TCR beta chains across the 666 repertoires, and around 12 million of those chains were shared by two or more donors. Raw reads were error-corrected and collapsed into unique sequences by a nearest-neighbor algorithm in which closely related sequences were merged to remove PCR and sequencing errors. V, D and J gene segments were assigned by aligning CDR3 sequences to IMGT reference sequences. For a sequence to be retained, at least a six-nucleotide match to both a V gene segment and a J gene segment was required. Rearrangements were classified as productive when the CDR3 lacked stop codons and remained in frame with V and J, and all other rearrangements were classified as non-productive. CDR3 was defined according to IMGT convention as the region running from the second conserved V-encoded cysteine to the conserved J-encoded phenylalanine. In an earlier analysis of more than 550 of the donors, sequences lacking an unambiguous match to a single V gene segment were excluded. An earlier analysis of around 600 of the donors classified V segments as functional when productive rearrangements were above 56.7% and as segregating when the standard deviation between donors was above 5%. A statistical classification framework was developed to diagnose cytomegalovirus status using the catalog of TCR beta chain sequences. V and J gene assignment, in a later analysis, came from comparing TCR nucleotide sequences with IMGT/GENE-DB human TR gene sequences. In a later analysis, CDR3 sequences and most-parsimonious VDJ recombination scenarios were assigned using the TCRdist pipeline. In a later analysis, every TCR beta chain was defined by the combination of its CDR3 amino acid sequence and its V-gene family, and reads without a unique V-gene family were dropped. As a way to deal with suspected cross-contamination and a sequencing artifact, a later analysis dropped under 600 nucleotide sequences that were highly shared and had low generation probability. For each public chain, a later analysis derived a clonal expansion index from normalized ranks of inferred template counts within each repertoire. In a later analysis, generation probabilities were computed with a VDJ recombination model fitted to out-of-frame rearrangements, and the resulting probabilities were checked against IGoR. Hypergeometric tests were used in a later analysis to score TCR-TCR, TCR-HLA and TCR-CMV co-occurrence, with a repertoire-size bias correction applied to the TCR pairs. A later analysis estimated false discovery rates by permuting HLA or CMV assignments 20 times. In a later analysis, co-occurring TCRs were grouped using DBSCAN, with TCRdist sequence similarity added in when clustering inside HLA-allele-positive subsets. Co-occurrence clustering excluded repertoires with fewer than 30,000 or more than 120,000 public chains, plus five with anomalous nucleotide sharing. The clones in this table, taken by TCRdb from immuneACCESS, are in-frame only. Not every clone is retained; where verified, under half of the shortfall comes from an unresolved V gene, and the cause of the rest is unknown. For V, J and clone size, that table is used; D and trimming come from the DNA. This sample has about 82,000 clones in its table, and 65% to 80% of those were observed once. Clones ranked in the top ten supply around 15% of the sample.

This chain joins TRBV6-1 to TRBJ2-1; 11 nucleotides in the junction match TRBD2. The sample comprised PBMCs. The receptor's source is a human donor in good health. The CDR3 region reads CASGGVAGGLYNEQFF. The nucleotide sequence reads as follows: TGTGCCAGCGGTGGGGTAGCGGGGGGGCTGTACAATGAGCAGTTCTTC.